The 29 T cell receptor beta chains presented below share a single source sample, sequenced in a study of blood T cell repertoires in COVID-19. Method: immunoSEQ multiplex PCR; TCRdb's copy keeps in-frame clones and lacks some. The profile shows 500,000 or so clones, roughly 90% of them singletons. Sequenced input: PBMCs or T cells enriched from blood (not recorded which). The receptors here all came from a woman between 18 and 29 years old who had recovered from COVID-19.

V usage is TRBV7-9 and J usage is TRBJ2-5; tentative D call: TRBD2 (5 bases). The CDR3 spans 13 residues. The germline V and J ends were trimmed by 7 bases and 5 bases, with 14 bases remaining between them. The germline gives CDR1 SEHNR, CDR2 FQNEAQ (reference sequence). In DNA form, the CDR3 reads TGTGCCAGCACCCGTCCGGGGAGCGAGACCCAGTACTTC. Amino acids: CASTRPGSETQYF. Variable domain in full (rest from reference TRBV7-9 and TRBJ2-5): DTGVSQNPRHKITKRGQNVTFRCDPISEHNRLYWYRQTLGQGPEFLTYFQNEAQLEKSRLLSDRFSAERPKGSFSTLEIQRTEQGDSAMYLCASTRPGSETQYFGPGTRLLVL.

Of note for this clone: At the DNA level, this CDR3 is encoded by other sequences in the same sample as well. The gene calls are TRBV6-5 and TRBJ1-2; the match to TRBD1 covers 9 bases. This CDR3 has 12 amino acids. V shed 4 bases and J 6 bases; nucleotides not matched to a gene: 0. The V gene's germline CDR1 is MNHEY and CDR2 SVGAGI. The CDR3 bases are TGTGCCAGCAGTTGGACAGGGGATGGCTACACCTTC. Protein sequence: CASSWTGDGYTF.

The chain links TRBV5-5 to TRBJ1-4; TRBD1 matches 8 bases. After removal of 4 bases from V and 6 bases from J, the junction contained 8 bases not matched to a gene. The CDR3 is 15 amino acids. Germline V gene lookup returns CDR1 SGHKS and CDR2 YYEKEE (reference sequence). The CDR3 region has the DNA TGTGCCAGCAGCCTCGGACAGGGTGGGGATGAAAAACTGTTTTTT. It is translated as CASSLGQGGDEKLFF.

This clone is a singleton in its sample. The chain recombines TRBV29-1 with TRBJ1-6, with 9 bases fitting TRBD1. The CDR3 sequence is 13 residues long. The germline V gene has CDR1 SQVTM and CDR2 ANQGSEA. The V and J ends lost 5 bases and 7 bases, in that order; junction bases with no gene match: 3. CDR3 region: CSVRDRDNSPLHF. As DNA, the CDR3 is TGCAGCGTTCGGGACAGGGACAATTCACCCCTCCACTTT.

There are a few counts of this clone. The gene calls are TRBV2 and TRBJ1-5; D ambiguous. Trimming removed 5 bases at V and 0 bases at J, with 20 bases between. The CDR3 loop spans 18 amino acids. The germline CDR1 and CDR2 sequences are SNHLY and FYNNEI. CDR3 in DNA: TGTGCCAGCAGTCCGGTTGCGTACCAGGCTTATAGCAATCAGCCCCAGCATTTT. Translation gives CASSPVAYQAYSNQPQHF.

V usage is TRBV9 and J usage is TRBJ1-6; D gene ambiguous. The CDR3 contains 16 residues. The germline gives CDR1 SGDLS, CDR2 YYNGEE. The V and J ends lost 0 bases and 4 bases respectively, with 11 bases between them. The CDR3 loop is CASSVGLTAYNSPLHF. The CDR3 bases are TGTGCCAGCAGCGTAGGCCTTACTGCATATAATTCACCCCTCCACTTT.

The chain joins TRBV7-2 to TRBJ2-1; 7 positions agree with TRBD2. The germline V gene encodes CDR1 SGHTA and CDR2 FQGNSA. This CDR3 is built from 14 residues. The J segment lost 9 bases and the V segment lost 0 bases, leaving 5 bases of the junction unmatched. The CDR3 here is CASSLAGLVREQFF. Written as DNA, the CDR3 is TGTGCCAGCAGCTTAGCCGGACTAGTACGTGAGCAGTTCTTC.

This clone is a singleton in its sample. The J gene is TRBJ2-7, the V gene TRBV28; TRBD1 matches 10 bases. Germline CDR1 and CDR2: MDHEN and SYDVKM. V was pared by 4 bases and J by 1 base, with 4 bases of the junction left unmatched. The CDR3 runs 15 residues. The CDR3 DNA follows: TGTGCCAGCAGTTCGACAGGGGGCGCATCCTACGAGCAGTACTTC. This codes for CASSSTGGASYEQYF.

The chain is built from TRBV24-1 and TRBJ1-1; D is perhaps TRBD1 (5 bases). V lost 4 bases and J 0 bases, leaving 11 bases between the germline ends. Germline V CDR1 and CDR2: KGHDR, SFDVKD. The CDR3 has 15 amino acids. This CDR3 is CATSDGAGLNTEAFF. The CDR3 nucleotides read TGTGCCACCAGTGACGGCGCAGGGCTGAACACTGAAGCTTTCTTT.

V is TRBV4-1 and J is TRBJ1-2, with 7 bases fitting TRBD1. The CDR3 sequence is 14 residues long. V dropped 2 bases and J dropped 3; count of bases not matched to a gene: 3. CDR1 is MGHRA and CDR2 is YSYEKL in the germline V gene. The CDR3 sequence is CASSQPDRYYGYTF. The CDR3 nucleotides are TGCGCCAGCAGCCAACCGGACAGGTACTATGGCTACACCTTC.

The chain links TRBV19 to TRBJ1-2, with D tentatively TRBD1 (5 bases). V lost 4 bases and J 6 bases, leaving 6 bases between the germline ends. Germline values: CDR1 LNHDA, CDR2 SQIVND (reference sequence). The CDR3 loop spans 11 amino acids. CDR3 amino acids: CASSSRDGYTF. DNA of the CDR3: TGTGCCAGTAGTAGCAGGGATGGCTACACCTTC.

The CDR3 loop reads CASSTGNTEAFF. The CDR3 coding sequence is TGTGCCAGCAGCACAGGGAACACTGAAGCTTTCTTT. The V call is TRBV5-5, the J call TRBJ1-1; maybe TRBD1 (5 bases). Trimming shortened V by 4 bases and J by 1 base, and 5 bases separated the two germline ends. The CDR3 consists of 12 residues. Germline CDR1 SGHKS, CDR2 YYEKEE (reference sequence).

This clone was seen just once. The rearrangement joins TRBV7-2 to TRBJ2-5, with 11 bases that match TRBD2. Germline CDR1 reads SGHTA; CDR2 reads FQGNSA. CDR3 size: 14 residues. After removal of 5 bases from V and 4 bases from J, the junction contained 3 bases not matched to a gene. CDR3 coding DNA: TGTGCCAGCAGCGCGGGACTAGCGGTAGAGACCCAGTACTTC. This gives the protein CASSAGLAVETQYF.

This clone was recorded once. The chain couples TRBV6-5 to TRBJ1-5; TRBD1 is a possible D gene (5 bases). The CDR3 sequence is 15 residues long. V lost 5 bases and J 4 bases, leaving 15 bases between the germline ends. CDR1 is MNHEY, CDR2 SVGAGI, per germline. The CDR3 sequence is CASSIVGLPNQPQHF. CDR3 nucleotide sequence: TGTGCCAGCAGTATAGTGGGGCTGCCAAATCAGCCCCAGCATTTT.

As regards this clone: In the same sample, other DNA sequences code for this CDR3. The rearrangement uses TRBV7-8 and TRBJ1-2, with 8 bases aligning to TRBD1. With V trimmed by 5 bases and J by 4 bases, 6 bases remained unmatched. CDR3 length: 14 amino acids. Germline assignment: CDR1 SGHVS and CDR2 FQNEAQ. CDR3 coding DNA: TGTGCCAGCAGCCTCGGACAGGGAGCCTATGGCTACACCTTC. This sequence encodes CASSLGQGAYGYTF.

A note on this clone: The same CDR3 can be traced to other DNA sequences in this sample. The chain joins TRBV7-9 to TRBJ2-1; D is perhaps TRBD2 (5 bases). The germline V gene encodes CDR1 SEHNR and CDR2 FQNEAQ (reference sequence). This CDR3 has 13 amino acids. V dropped 1 base and J dropped 10 bases, with 11 bases sitting between them. Here the CDR3 reads CASSLEAADEQFF. In nucleotides, the CDR3 is TGTGCCAGCAGCTTAGAGGCAGCGGACGAGCAGTTCTTC.

The CDR3 DNA sequence: TGTGCCAGCAGTGAAGCCCTTGGGGCTTATGAAGCTTTCTTT. Residues: CASSEALGAYEAFF. This chain uses TRBV6-1 with TRBJ1-1; TRBD1 might be the D (5 bases). The CDR3 length is 14 residues. CDR1 is MNHNS and CDR2 is SASEGT in the germline V gene. V lost 0 bases and J 7 bases, leaving 12 bases between the germline ends.

This chain uses TRBV6-5 with TRBJ2-7, with 7 nucleotides matching TRBD1. The CDR3 sequence is 13 residues long. J gave up 1 base and V 5 bases, and 2 bases lay outside the gene matches. In germline, CDR1 is MNHEY, CDR2 SVGAGI. The CDR3 spells CASSTGASYEQYF. CDR3 coding DNA: TGTGCCAGCAGTACAGGGGCGTCCTACGAGCAGTACTTC.

This sequence joins TRBV11-2 and TRBJ2-7; 8 bases fit TRBD1. The junction had 4 bases not matched to a gene; V was cut back by 1 base and J by 2 bases. The CDR3 loop spans 15 amino acids. The germline V gene encodes CDR1 SGHAT and CDR2 FQNNGV. The CDR3 DNA sequence: TGTGCCAGCAGCTTAGGGACAGGGCTAGCCTACGAGCAGTACTTC. Amino acid sequence: CASSLGTGLAYEQYF.

J is TRBJ1-2 and V is TRBV6-1; perhaps TRBD1 as D (5 bases). The CDR3 runs 13 residues. V lost 2 bases and J 6 bases, leaving 10 bases between the germline ends. From germline, CDR1 is MNHNS and CDR2 SASEGT. This chain's CDR3 is CASSESWGDGYTF. CDR3 sequence (DNA): TGTGCCAGCAGTGAATCTTGGGGGGATGGCTACACCTTC.

CDR3 region: CASSLSRGPQETQYF. For the CDR3, the DNA is TGCGCCAGCAGCCTTTCCAGGGGGCCCCAAGAGACCCAGTACTTC. V is TRBV5-1 and J is TRBJ2-5, with TRBD1 matching over 8 bases. V lost 4 bases and J lost 1; bases outside the gene matches: 6. CDR3 length equals 15 residues. Germline values: CDR1 SGHRS, CDR2 YFSETQ. Complete variable domain (other parts from reference TRBV5-1 and TRBJ2-5): KAGVTQTPRYLIKTRGQQVTLSCSPISGHRSVSWYQQTPGQGLQFLFEYFSETQRNKGNFPGRFSGRQFSNSRSEMNVSTLELGDSALYLCASSLSRGPQETQYFGPGTRLLVL.

The chain uses TRBV19 and TRBJ1-1; the D is unclear. Germline values: CDR1 LNHDA, CDR2 SQIVND (reference sequence). Trimming took off 5 bases at V and 0 bases at J, with 4 bases between the two ends. CDR3 size: 12 residues. CDR3 sequence reads: CASSYMNTEAFF. The CDR3, as DNA: TGTGCCAGTAGTTACATGAACACTGAAGCTTTCTTT.

CDR3 nucleotides: TGTGCCAGCAGCTCCCGATGGGGAGGGTCCTATGGCTACACCTTC. It translates to CASSSRWGGSYGYTF. The chain uses TRBV7-8 and TRBJ1-2; D is undetermined. The V gene lost 4 bases and the J gene lost 4 bases, with 16 bases spanning the gap. The germline V gene encodes CDR1 SGHVS and CDR2 FQNEAQ. The CDR3 spans 15 residues.

This chain connects TRBV13 to TRBJ2-5; 8 bases agree with TRBD2. The CDR3 runs 15 residues. The germline V gene has CDR1 PRHDT and CDR2 FYEKMQ (reference sequence). Trimming removed 4 bases from V and 7 bases from J; junction bases left unmatched: 11. The CDR3 coding sequence is TGTGCCAGCAGCTGGGCCGGGCGGGGGGACTGGACCCAGTACTTC. This sequence encodes CASSWAGRGDWTQYF.

The V gene is TRBV5-1, the J gene TRBJ2-6; D gene ambiguous. CDR3 length: 15 amino acids. V was cut by 2 bases and J by 4 bases, with 10 bases left in between. Germline V CDR1 and CDR2: SGHRS, YFSETQ. The CDR3 sequence is CASSLTITGANVLTF. CDR3 bases: TGCGCCAGCAGCTTAACAATAACCGGGGCCAACGTCCTGACTTTC.

CDR3 DNA sequence: TGTGCCAGCAGTTCACCACAGGGGGCGTACGAGCAGTACTTC. Translated, it gives CASSSPQGAYEQYF. This chain joins TRBV28 and TRBJ2-7; the match to TRBD1 covers 9 bases. The trim removed 4 bases at V and 4 bases at J, leaving 5 bases unmatched. Germline V gives CDR1 MDHEN, CDR2 SYDVKM. This CDR3 has 14 residues.

The CDR3 region is CASSSDSEAFF. CDR3 DNA sequence: TGTGCCAGCAGCTCGGACAGTGAAGCTTTCTTT. J is TRBJ1-1 and V is TRBV5-4; D possibly corresponds to TRBD1 (6 bases). V lost 3 bases and J 7 bases, leaving 7 bases between the germline ends. The CDR3 runs 11 residues. CDR1 and CDR2 (germline): SGHNT, YYREEE (reference sequence). Based on the CDR3 plus reference TRBV5-4 and TRBJ1-1, the full variable domain is ETGVTQSPTHLIKTRGQQVTLRCSSQSGHNTVSWYQQALGQGPQFIFQYYREEENGRGNFPPRFSGLQFPNYSSELNVNALELDDSALYLCASSSDSEAFFGQGTRLTVV.

A single count supports this clone. This rearrangement joins TRBV19 to TRBJ1-1; D remains unclear. The V and J ends lost 7 bases and 4 bases respectively, with 10 bases between them. Looked up from germline, CDR1 is LNHDA and CDR2 is SQIVND (reference sequence). The CDR3 contains 12 residues. Here the CDR3 reads CASKFGSTEAFF. CDR3 DNA sequence: TGTGCCAGTAAGTTCGGGAGCACTGAAGCTTTCTTT.

The chain joins TRBV11-3 to TRBJ2-2; TRBD1 agrees at 9 bases. Germline CDR1 is SGHNT and CDR2 is YENEEA. The CDR3 runs to 15 residues. Trimming removed 5 bases from V and 2 bases from J; junction bases left unmatched: 3. The CDR3 nucleotides read TGTGCCAGCAGCCCGGGACAGGGAAACACCGGGGAGCTGTTTTTT. Translating it yields CASSPGQGNTGELFF.